Reported below is one TCR beta chain. TCRdb called the 5' RACE reads again in MiXCR, with one record for every CDR3 protein. The sample consists of 150,000 to 200,000 distinct CDR3 sequences, about a third of them appearing once. These data come from a study of CD8 T cells in ankylosing spondylitis. Sequenced: synovial fluid, either unsorted or a sorted T cell fraction (not recorded which). The sequence derives from a male donor with ankylosing spondylitis.

The CDR3 protein is CSGTGLAGVGSYNEQFF. For the CDR3, the DNA is TGCAGTGGCACGGGACTAGCGGGAGTAGGGTCCTACAATGAGCAGTTCTTC. This chain connects TRBV20-1 to TRBJ2-1, with 14 bases fitting TRBD2. CDR3 length equals 17 residues. The V segment lost 7 bases and the J segment 1 base; nucleotides outside the gene matches: 9. The V gene's germline CDR1 is DFQATT and CDR2 SNEGSKA (reference sequence).